These 12 T cell receptor beta chains came from one sample sequenced in a study of T cells in Graves' hyperthyroidism and ophthalmopathy. Amplification of TCR beta CDR3 regions used RNA as the template. Initially, a first-round RT-PCR of the TCR CDR3 employed the HTBI primer set. TCRdb used MiXCR to reprocess the multiplex PCR reads, holding one entry per CDR3 protein. The sample has a few hundred thousand distinct CDR3 sequences; about 43% are singletons. Source material: peripheral blood or thyroid tissue (not recorded which). The receptors originated from a woman aged 18-30 years with Graves' hyperthyroidism.

As to this clonotype: It is likely a read error, because the conserved phenylalanine at the end of the CDR3 is missing. The DNA is omitted, as the CDR3 cannot be located on it reliably, and the CDR3 follows TCRdb's listing. The gene calls are TRBV24-1 and TRBJ1-4. Germline values: CDR1 KGHDR, CDR2 SFDVKD. The CDR3 spans 12 residues, counting both ends. CDR3 region: CATSTATSGRAL.

This clonotype has a count of ten or more. The chain carries TRBV15 and TRBJ1-2; weak D call: TRBD1 (5 bases). The germline CDR1 and CDR2 sequences are LNHNV and YYDKDF (reference sequence). Trimming took off 8 bases at V and 7 bases at J, with 14 bases between the two ends. The CDR3 contains 12 residues. The CDR3 loop reads CATSSGHAGYTF. CDR3 DNA sequence: TGTGCCACCTCGTCGGGGCATGCTGGCTACACCTTC.

For this clonotype: The junction does not match germline at one end; this may be a read error. The J gene is TRBJ2-7, the V gene TRBV4-1, with a weak D call TRBD2 (7 bases). The CDR3 has 15 residues. Germline V gene sequence: CDR1 MGHRA, CDR2 YSYEKL. DNA for the CDR3: TGTGCCAGCAGCCTTCAGGGGACGGGGGGCAACGAGCAGTACTTC. It translates to CASSLQGTGGNEQYF.

The CDR3, as DNA: TGTGCCAGCTCACCGGACAGTCCATATAGCAATCAGCCCCAGCATTTT. Its translation: CASSPDSPYSNQPQHF. The chain combines TRBV9 with TRBJ1-5; possibly TRBD1 for D (6 bases). Germline V gene lookup returns CDR1 SGDLS and CDR2 YYNGEE. Between the trimmed V and J ends, which lost 7 bases and 0 bases, there was a span of 17 bases. The CDR3 is made up of 16 amino acids.

V is TRBV12-5 and J is TRBJ2-3; 11 bases are a match to TRBD2. CDR1 and CDR2 from the germline V gene are LGHNT and FRNRAP. The CDR3 totals 19 residues. The CDR3 nucleotides are TGTGCCAGCAGTTTAGGGCTAGCGGGAGGTACCGGCGCTCAAGATACGCAGTATTTT. This codes for CASSLGLAGGTGAQDTQYF. The whole variable domain, filled in from reference TRBV12-5 and TRBJ2-3, reads DARVTQTPRHKVTEMGQEVTMRCQPILGHNTVFWYRQTMMQGLELLAYFRNRAPLDDSGMPKDRFSAEMPDATLATLKIQPSEPRDSAVYFCASSLGLAGGTGAQDTQYFGPGTRLTVL.

V and J are TRBV7-9 and TRBJ2-7; TRBD2 matches at 8 bases. This CDR3 has 12 amino acids. Germline trimming cut 5 bases from V and 6 bases from J; bases unmatched to any gene: 3. Germline assignment: CDR1 SEHNR and CDR2 FQNEAQ (reference sequence). CDR3 region: CASSPGTSEQYF. The CDR3 DNA reads as TGTGCCAGCAGCCCAGGGACTAGCGAGCAGTACTTC.

This chain uses TRBV7-9 with TRBJ2-5; a possible D gene is TRBD2 (5 bases). The CDR3 runs 15 residues. V lost 1 base, J lost 5 bases, and 14 bases lay in between. In germline, CDR1 is SEHNR, CDR2 FQNEAQ (reference sequence). CDR3 loop: CASSLEAGVDETQYF. CDR3 sequence (DNA): TGTGCCAGCAGCTTAGAGGCGGGCGTAGACGAGACCCAGTACTTC.

This clonotype has just a few counts. A junction boundary mismatches the germline segment, possibly from a read error. The chain recombines TRBV2 with TRBJ1-5; D is undetermined. This CDR3 spans 16 amino acids. Germline V CDR1 and CDR2: SNHLY, FYNNEI. CDR3 region: CASSEGLRYSNQPQRF. CDR3 nucleotide sequence: TGTGCCAGCAGTGAAGGGCTGCGATATAGCAATCAGCCCCAGCGTTTT.

This clonotype was recorded at least ten times. V usage is TRBV7-2 and J usage is TRBJ2-7, with D maybe TRBD2 (5 bases). The germline CDR1 and CDR2 sequences are SGHTA and FQGNSA. The CDR3 extends over 14 amino acids. With 5 bases removed from V and 2 bases from J, the gap between germline ends came to 13 bases. The CDR3 bases are TGTGCCAGCAGCCCAGTTCGGGAAGCCTACGAGCAGTACTTC. This encodes CASSPVREAYEQYF.

In this sample, this clonotype turned up many times. The J gene is TRBJ2-5, the V gene TRBV5-1; 7 bases fit TRBD1. The CDR3 contains 14 residues. With 1 base clipped from V and 3 bases from J, the junction kept 3 bases outside the gene matches. Germline loops: CDR1 SGHRS, CDR2 YFSETQ. This CDR3 reads CASSLRTGKETQYF. In nucleotides, the CDR3 is TGCGCCAGCAGCTTGAGGACAGGAAAAGAGACCCAGTACTTC.

As regards this clonotype: A clone one base away is much larger, so this may be a read error. The rearrangement joins TRBV7-2 to TRBJ1-1; no reliable D call. Germline CDR1 reads SGHTA; CDR2 reads FQGNSA. The CDR3 contains 14 residues. The CDR3 nucleotides read TGTGCCGGCAGCTTAGTTATGCAGAACACTGAAGCTTTCTTT. Protein product: CAGSLVMQNTEAFF.

This chain connects TRBV10-3 to TRBJ1-5; D perhaps matches TRBD1 (6 bases). This CDR3 comprises 19 residues. From germline, CDR1 is ENHRY and CDR2 SYGVKD. Deletions cut 3 bases from V and 9 bases from J, with 30 bases between. In DNA, the CDR3 is TGTGCCATCAGTGACTATAGCGGGAGAGGGGGGATTTTACCAGGGCCCCAGCATTTT. Translation: CAISDYSGRGGILPGPQHF.